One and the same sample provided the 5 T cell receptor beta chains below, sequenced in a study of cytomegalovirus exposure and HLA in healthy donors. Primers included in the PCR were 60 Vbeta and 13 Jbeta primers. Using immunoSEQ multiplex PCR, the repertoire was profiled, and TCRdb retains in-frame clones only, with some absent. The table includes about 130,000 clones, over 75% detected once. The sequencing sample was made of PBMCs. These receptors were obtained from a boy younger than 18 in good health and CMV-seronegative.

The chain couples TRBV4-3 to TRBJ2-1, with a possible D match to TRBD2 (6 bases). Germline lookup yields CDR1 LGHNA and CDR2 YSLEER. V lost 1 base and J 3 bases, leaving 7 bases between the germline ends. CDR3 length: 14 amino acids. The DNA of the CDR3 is TGCGCCAGCAGCCAAGCGGGACTCTACAATGAGCAGTTCTTC. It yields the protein CASSQAGLYNEQFF.

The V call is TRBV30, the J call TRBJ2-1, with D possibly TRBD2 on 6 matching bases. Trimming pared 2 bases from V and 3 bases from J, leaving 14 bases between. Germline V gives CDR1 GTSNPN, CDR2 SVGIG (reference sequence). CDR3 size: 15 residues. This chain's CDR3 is CAWSWGTSNYNEQFF. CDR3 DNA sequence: TGTGCCTGGAGTTGGGGGACTTCCAACTACAATGAGCAGTTCTTC.

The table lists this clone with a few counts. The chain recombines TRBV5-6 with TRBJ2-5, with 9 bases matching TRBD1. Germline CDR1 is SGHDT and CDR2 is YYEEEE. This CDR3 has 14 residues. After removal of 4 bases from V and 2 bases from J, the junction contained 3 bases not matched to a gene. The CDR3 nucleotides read TGTGCCAGCAGCCAGGGACAGGGACAAGAGACCCAGTACTTC. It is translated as CASSQGQGQETQYF.

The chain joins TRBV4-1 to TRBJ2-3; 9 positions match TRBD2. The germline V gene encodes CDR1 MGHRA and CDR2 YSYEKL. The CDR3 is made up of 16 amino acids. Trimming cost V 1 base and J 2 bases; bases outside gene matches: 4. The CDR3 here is CASSQARLADTDTQYF. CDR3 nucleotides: TGCGCCAGCAGCCAAGCTAGACTAGCGGACACAGATACGCAGTATTTT.

This CDR3 is CASSTSGGRSEQYF. The CDR3 nucleotides are TGTGCCAGCAGCACATCAGGGGGCCGGAGCGAGCAGTACTTC. The chain carries TRBV9 and TRBJ2-7; 8 nucleotides align to TRBD1. J lost 6 bases, V lost 4 bases, and 9 bases had no gene match. Germline CDR1 is SGDLS and CDR2 is YYNGEE. This CDR3 contains 14 residues. Full variable domain (rest looked up from reference TRBV9 and TRBJ2-7): DSGVTQTPKHLITATGQRVTLRCSPRSGDLSVYWYQQSLDQGLQFLIQYYNGEERAKGNILERFSAQQFPDLHSELNLSSLELGDSALYFCASSTSGGRSEQYFGPGTRLTVT.